Each of the 20 T cell receptor beta chains below was sequenced from the same sample in a study of blood T cell repertoires in COVID-19. The assay was immunoSEQ multiplex PCR, and TCRdb's table has in-frame clones only and misses some. The data hold tens of thousands of clones, with around 90% observed a single time. Material: peripheral blood. Receptor source: a man in his forties or fifties with active COVID-19.

This chain connects TRBV5-1 to TRBJ2-6; no clear D. This CDR3 has 15 amino acids. Per the germline V gene, CDR1 is SGHRS and CDR2 is YFSETQ. V was trimmed by 0 bases and J by 0 bases, leaving 4 bases between them. The CDR3 bases are TGCGCCAGCAGCTTGGCCCTCTCTGGGGCCAACGTCCTGACTTTC. The encoded protein is CASSLALSGANVLTF.

This chain connects TRBV28 to TRBJ1-1, with 8 bases that match TRBD1. Germline CDR1 is MDHEN and CDR2 is SYDVKM. CDR3 length: 15 amino acids. The V and J ends lost 1 base and 3 bases, in that order; junction bases with no gene match: 4. CDR3 region: CASSLYRGVYTEAFF. DNA of the CDR3: TGTGCCAGCAGTTTATACAGGGGGGTTTACACTGAAGCTTTCTTT.

This clone was observed a handful of times. The chain recombines TRBV27 with TRBJ1-5; D uncertain. Germline CDR1 reads MNHEY; CDR2 reads SMNVEV (reference sequence). The CDR3 contains 16 residues. V was shortened by 1 base and J by 2 bases, with 12 bases between the two germline ends. This CDR3 reads CASSLLAGLGNQPQHF. Here the CDR3 DNA reads TGTGCCAGCAGTTTATTGGCGGGATTGGGCAATCAGCCCCAGCATTTT.

The DNA of the CDR3 is TGTGCCAGCAGCTTGACTAGCGGGAAATGGGTCGCCGGGGAGCTGTTTTTT. Amino acid sequence: CASSLTSGKWVAGELFF. The J gene is TRBJ2-2, the V gene TRBV5-6; 10 bases line up with TRBD2. This CDR3 comprises 17 residues. Looked up from germline, CDR1 is SGHDT and CDR2 is YYEEEE. The J segment lost 6 bases and the V segment lost 1 base, leaving 9 bases of the junction unmatched.

This clone was seen more than once but under ten times. This chain joins TRBV13 and TRBJ2-7; 7 nucleotides line up with TRBD2. CDR3 length equals 12 residues. The V gene's germline CDR1 is PRHDT and CDR2 FYEKMQ (reference sequence). Trimming cost V 5 bases and J 7 bases; bases outside gene matches: 5. The CDR3 coding sequence is TGTGCCAGCAGCGCGGGAGTGGGTGAGCAGTACTTC. Translating gives CASSAGVGEQYF.

CDR3 loop: CASSSDRRETQYF. The CDR3 DNA reads as TGTGCCAGCAGCTCTGACAGGCGGGAGACCCAGTACTTC. V usage is TRBV12-3 or TRBV12-4 and J usage is TRBJ2-5; D perhaps matches TRBD1 (6 bases). The V end lost 6 bases, the J end lost 5 bases, and 13 bases lay between the germline ends. The CDR3 runs to 13 residues.

The table lists this clone with a few counts. This chain uses TRBV19 with TRBJ2-7; the match to TRBD2 covers 9 bases. V trimming: 3 bases; J trimming: 2 bases; junction bases outside the gene matches: 5. The CDR3 spans 15 residues. Germline CDR1 LNHDA, CDR2 SQIVND (reference sequence). Here the CDR3 DNA reads TGTGCCAGTAGTATGGGACTAGCCCTGACCTACGAGCAGTACTTC. Encoded protein: CASSMGLALTYEQYF. The full variable domain, rest sourced from reference TRBV19 and TRBJ2-7, is DGGITQSPKYLFRKEGQNVTLSCEQNLNHDAMYWYRQDPGQGLRLIYYSQIVNDFQKGDIAEGYSVSREKKESFPLTVTSAQKNPTAFYLCASSMGLALTYEQYFGPGTRLTVT.

The chain employs TRBV5-4 and TRBJ2-1; TRBD2 aligns across 10 bases. Germline V gene sequence: CDR1 SGHNT, CDR2 YYREEE (reference sequence). Trimming at V came to 8 bases and at J to 8 bases, leaving 13 bases not matched to a gene. This CDR3 spans 15 amino acids. In DNA form, the CDR3 reads TGTGCCAGTCATCCCGGGACTAGCGAAAGGGATGAGCAGTTCTTC. Its protein product is CASHPGTSERDEQFF.

The chain has TRBV7-9 and TRBJ2-2; D might be TRBD2 (5 bases). Germline assignment: CDR1 SEHNR and CDR2 FQNEAQ (reference sequence). The CDR3 spans 14 residues. V was cut by 5 bases and J by 5 bases, with 12 bases left in between. The CDR3 DNA is TGTGCCAGCAGCGTGTCGACGGGAACCGGGGAGCTGTTTTTT. Translated: CASSVSTGTGELFF.

The CDR3 loop is CASSLATRGEQYF. CDR3 bases: TGTGCCAGCAGCTTGGCCACCCGGGGCGAGCAGTACTTC. The chain carries TRBV5-6 and TRBJ2-7; D possibly corresponds to TRBD2 (5 bases). The CDR3 has 13 amino acids. V lost 0 bases and J 6 bases, leaving 10 bases between the germline ends. CDR1 is SGHDT, CDR2 YYEEEE, per germline.

This chain links TRBV29-1 with TRBJ2-3, with 9 bases that match TRBD1. This CDR3 spans 14 amino acids. Germline lookup yields CDR1 SQVTM and CDR2 ANQGSEA. Trimming took 4 bases from V and 4 from J; bases not matched to a gene: 6. Written as DNA, the CDR3 is TGCAGCGTTGTGGGACAGGGAGGATCAGATACGCAGTATTTT. It yields the protein CSVVGQGGSDTQYF.

The rearrangement uses TRBV24-1 and TRBJ2-1, with 7 bases matching TRBD2. The CDR3 consists of 15 residues. Germline assignment: CDR1 KGHDR and CDR2 SFDVKD. After removal of 5 bases from V and 4 bases from J, the junction contained 7 bases not matched to a gene. The CDR3 bases are TGTGCCACCAGTGCCGTCCCAGCGGGGTACAATGAGCAGTTCTTC. Its protein is CATSAVPAGYNEQFF.

In its sample, this clone was seen a few times. The chain couples TRBV6-4 to TRBJ1-6, with TRBD1 matching 7 bases. The CDR3 length is 14 residues. Germline trimming cut 6 bases from V and 7 bases from J; bases unmatched to any gene: 6. The germline V gene has CDR1 MRHNA and CDR2 SNTAGT. The CDR3 DNA sequence: TGTGCCAGCAGGCACGACAGGGACAATTCACCCCTCCACTTT. Encoded protein: CASRHDRDNSPLHF.

The chain couples TRBV19 to TRBJ1-2, with unresolved D. Germline V gene lookup returns CDR1 LNHDA and CDR2 SQIVND (reference sequence). V shed 2 bases and J shed 3 bases, with 13 bases lying between them. There are 15 residues in the CDR3. CDR3 residues: CASSIWSELDYGYTF. CDR3 DNA sequence: TGTGCCAGTAGTATATGGAGCGAACTTGACTATGGCTACACCTTC.

This sequence joins TRBV15 and TRBJ1-1; D uncertain. The germline CDR1 and CDR2 sequences are LNHNV and YYDKDF (reference sequence). V was pared by 3 bases and J by 2 bases, with 7 bases between. There are 13 residues in the CDR3. CDR3 sequence (DNA): TGTGCCACCAGCAGCACGGTCAACACTGAAGCTTTCTTT. Amino acid sequence: CATSSTVNTEAFF.

The chain recombines TRBV19 with TRBJ2-5; D gene uncertain. CDR1 and CDR2 (germline): LNHDA, SQIVND (reference sequence). Trimming removed 3 bases at V and 1 base at J, with 9 bases between. This CDR3 is built from 14 residues. The CDR3 region is CASSILPVQETQYF. The DNA of the CDR3 is TGTGCCAGTAGTATTCTGCCAGTCCAAGAGACCCAGTACTTC. Together with reference TRBV19 and TRBJ2-5, the CDR3 gives the full variable domain: DGGITQSPKYLFRKEGQNVTLSCEQNLNHDAMYWYRQDPGQGLRLIYYSQIVNDFQKGDIAEGYSVSREKKESFPLTVTSAQKNPTAFYLCASSILPVQETQYFGPGTRLLVL.

The rearrangement joins TRBV14 to TRBJ2-1, with 7 bases identical to TRBD1. In germline, CDR1 is SGHDN, CDR2 FVKESK. The CDR3 sequence is 20 residues long. After removal of 0 bases from V and 6 bases from J, the junction contained 20 bases not matched to a gene. The CDR3, as DNA: TGTGCCAGCAGCCAAGATCTGGGGAACAGGGGCCCCGTTGCCGGCAATGAGCAGTTCTTC. It translates to CASSQDLGNRGPVAGNEQFF.

The rearrangement joins TRBV28 to TRBJ1-2; 8 bases map to TRBD1. CDR3 length: 15 amino acids. The junction had 11 bases not matched to a gene; V was cut back by 7 bases and J by 4 bases. The V gene's germline CDR1 is MDHEN and CDR2 SYDVKM. CDR3 coding DNA: TGTGCCAGCACCCACCACCTCGGACAGGGCTATGGCTACACCTTC. Its protein product is CASTHHLGQGYGYTF.

The chain recombines TRBV6-2 or TRBV6-3 with TRBJ2-7; perhaps TRBD1 as D (6 bases). Per germline, CDR1 MNHEY and CDR2 SVGEGT. Trimming cost V 5 bases and J 6 bases, with 11 bases left between them. The CDR3 contains 12 residues. CDR3 amino acids: CASSTGTVEQYF. The CDR3 DNA reads TGTGCCAGCAGTACAGGGACGGTCGAGCAGTACTTC.

The CDR3, as DNA: TGTGCCACTGGGACACCCTATAGCAATCAGCCCCAGCATTTT. As protein: CATGTPYSNQPQHF. This sequence joins TRBV15 and TRBJ1-5; D perhaps matches TRBD1 (6 bases). Looked up from germline, CDR1 is LNHNV and CDR2 is YYDKDF (reference sequence). This CDR3 region has 14 residues. V was cut by 9 bases and J by 0 bases, with 12 bases left in between.